Below are 15 T cell receptor beta chains sequenced from a single sample in a study of regulatory T cells in long-lasting Graves disease. Assembly of TCR beta libraries relied on iRepertoire HTBI primers together with Arm-PCR of CDR3 regions. TCRdb itself ran the multiplex PCR reads through MiXCR, one entry per CDR3 protein. The table has some 450,000 distinct CDR3 sequences, roughly 15% seen once. Indicated time point: newly diagnosed GD, antithyroid drugs for less than 3 months. The TCR library was prepared using RNA isolated from PBMCs. These data were likewise used in another study, on T cells in Graves' hyperthyroidism and ophthalmopathy.

The source was peripheral blood mononuclear cells (PBMCs), collected at new diagnosis, from a patient treated with antithyroid drugs. These receptors all come from a woman aged 30 to 39 with Graves disease.

There are many counts of this clonotype. The gene calls are TRBV6-1 and TRBJ2-1; a possible D gene is TRBD2 (6 bases). CDR3 length: 12 residues. CDR1 is MNHNS and CDR2 is SASEGT in the germline V gene. Trimming left V 6 bases short and J 4 bases short, with 7 bases between. For the CDR3, the DNA is TGTGCCAGCAGAGGGAGGTACAATGAGCAGTTCTTC. The encoded protein is CASRGRYNEQFF.

The table lists this clonotype with many counts. The genes are TRBV19 and TRBJ1-1; TRBD1 matches 11 bases. Germline CDR1 reads LNHDA; CDR2 reads SQIVND (reference sequence). The J segment lost 4 bases and the V segment lost 6 bases, leaving 7 bases of the junction unmatched. The CDR3 consists of 15 residues. CDR3 protein: CASSDSGTGGTEAFF. The CDR3 region has the DNA TGTGCCAGTAGCGATTCCGGGACAGGGGGCACTGAAGCTTTCTTT.

This clonotype was picked up a small number of times. The chain couples TRBV6-1 to TRBJ2-1, with a weak D call TRBD2 (6 bases). This CDR3 is 14 amino acids long. The germline CDR1 and CDR2 sequences are MNHNS and SASEGT. V shed 6 bases and J shed 10 bases, with 19 bases lying between them. The CDR3 reads CASSLGSRRGEQFF. CDR3 bases: TGTGCCAGCAGCCTCGGGAGTCGCCGCGGCGAGCAGTTCTTC.

Only a few counts were recorded for this clonotype. The CDR3 nucleotides read TGCGCCAGCAGCTCGGGGGACCACAGCTCCTACAATGAGCAGTTCTTC. This gives the protein CASSSGDHSSYNEQFF. The chain has TRBV5-1 and TRBJ2-1; a possible D gene is TRBD2 (6 bases). Deletions cut 3 bases from V and 0 bases from J, with 13 bases between. This CDR3 has 16 residues. Germline V gene lookup returns CDR1 SGHRS and CDR2 YFSETQ.

This clonotype was detected a few times. The chain employs TRBV19 and TRBJ1-1; D ambiguous. CDR1 LNHDA and CDR2 SQIVND come from the germline V gene (reference sequence). V was clipped by 6 bases and J by 3 bases, with 14 bases between them. This CDR3 spans 14 amino acids. This chain's CDR3 is CASRRLGSDTEAFF. The CDR3 DNA reads TGTGCCAGTAGACGCTTGGGGTCGGACACTGAAGCTTTCTTT.

Only a few counts were recorded for this clonotype. A much more abundant neighbour one base away suggests this may be a read error. The conserved phenylalanine or tryptophan normally closing the CDR3 is absent here, so this likely arose from a read error. No DNA is shown, since the ends of the CDR3 on it are uncertain; the CDR3 is the one TCRdb lists. This rearrangement joins TRBV7-8 to TRBJ1-2; TRBD1 reflects the table's D call only, with no check against the DNA. In germline, CDR1 is SGHVS, CDR2 FQNEAQ. The CDR3 is 14 amino acids long, termini counted. The CDR3 protein is CASSPGGFAGLFTL.

There are many counts of this clonotype. This sequence joins TRBV28 and TRBJ1-2; D unresolved. The V end was cut by 7 bases, the J end by 1 base, with 16 bases between. The germline V gene has CDR1 MDHEN and CDR2 SYDVKM. The CDR3 has 15 amino acids. CDR3 sequence (DNA): TGTGCCAGCACCGCCGGGGTACTCGGTAACTATGGCTACACCTTC. This sequence encodes CASTAGVLGNYGYTF.

Points on this clonotype: Here the CDR3 omits its conserved ending phenylalanine or tryptophan, so a read error is the likely source. J is TRBJ2-7 and V is TRBV28; D tentatively fits TRBD1 or TRBD2 (7 bases each). The ends were cut back, 5 bases at V and 2 bases at J, with 13 bases in the middle. The CDR3 consists of 14 residues. Germline V gene lookup returns CDR1 MDHEN and CDR2 SYDVKM. CDR3 bases: TGTGCCAGCAGTCTCGCAGGGGGGGCCTACGAGCAGTACCTC. The encoded protein is CASSLAGGAYEQYL.

For this clonotype: A much more abundant neighbour one base away suggests this may be a read error. This chain joins TRBV28 and TRBJ2-7; 13 nucleotides match TRBD2. Germline V lookup: CDR1 MDHEN, CDR2 SYDVKM. The CDR3 sequence is 20 residues long. The CDR3 coding sequence is TGTGCCAGCAGTTCGGAACCGGGACTAGCGGGACCGGGGTCCCTCTACAAGCAGTACTTC. Translation gives CASSSEPGLAGPGSLYKQYF.

This clonotype was detected ten times or more. The V and J genes are TRBV11-2 and TRBJ2-5; no clear D. V lost 3 bases to trimming and J lost 0 bases, with 11 bases between them. CDR3 length: 15 residues. Germline V gene data show CDR1 as SGHAT and CDR2 as FQNNGV. CDR3 in DNA: TGTGCCAGCAGCTTGGGGTTAGGATACCAAGAGACCCAGTACTTC. This encodes CASSLGLGYQETQYF. The complete variable domain, with remaining parts taken from reference TRBV11-2 and TRBJ2-5, reads EAGVAQSPRYKIIEKRQSVAFWCNPISGHATLYWYQQILGQGPKLLIQFQNNGVVDDSQLPKDRFSAERLKGVDSTLKIQPAKLEDSAVYLCASSLGLGYQETQYFGPGTRLLVL.

This clonotype turned up a few times. V gene TRBV20-1 combines with J gene TRBJ2-3, with a tentative D call TRBD2 (5 bases). Germline V lookup: CDR1 DFQATT, CDR2 SNEGSKA (reference sequence). The CDR3 runs 14 residues. The V end was cut by 5 bases, the J end by 4 bases, with 16 bases between. CDR3 protein: CSAAGPTAADTQYF. The CDR3 DNA reads TGCAGTGCTGCCGGTCCAACAGCGGCAGATACGCAGTATTTT.

The V and J genes are TRBV5-1 and TRBJ1-1, with TRBD1 as a possible D gene (5 bases). Deletions cut 2 bases from V and 8 bases from J, with 10 bases between. CDR1 and CDR2 (germline): SGHRS, YFSETQ. The CDR3 has 12 residues. The CDR3 spells CASSFGSGEAFF. The CDR3 DNA is TGCGCCAGCAGCTTCGGTTCAGGGGAAGCTTTCTTT. Complete variable domain (other parts from reference TRBV5-1 and TRBJ1-1): KAGVTQTPRYLIKTRGQQVTLSCSPISGHRSVSWYQQTPGQGLQFLFEYFSETQRNKGNFPGRFSGRQFSNSRSEMNVSTLELGDSALYLCASSFGSGEAFFGQGTRLTVV.

About this clonotype itself: Possible read error: a much larger clone is one base away. Because it lacks the conserved phenylalanine or tryptophan at the end, this CDR3 is likely a read error. The genes are TRBV15 and TRBJ2-1; D is ambiguous. The CDR3 runs 13 residues. V was shortened by 0 bases and J by 11 bases, with 11 bases between the two germline ends. Germline CDR1 is LNHNV and CDR2 is YYDKDF (reference sequence). This chain's CDR3 is CATSRDKTEKQFL. DNA for the CDR3: TGTGCCACCAGCAGAGATAAAACCGAGAAGCAGTTCCTC.

About this clonotype itself: A much larger clone differs by one base, so this may be a read error. CDR3: CAWSCLGDSGNEKLFF. In DNA form, the CDR3 reads TGTGCCTGGAGTTGCCTCGGGGACAGCGGAAATGAAAAACTGTTTTTT. V and J are TRBV30 and TRBJ1-4; TRBD1 aligns across 7 bases. In germline, CDR1 is GTSNPN, CDR2 SVGIG (reference sequence). V lost 2 bases and J lost 5; bases outside the gene matches: 11. The CDR3 length is 16 residues.

The chain uses TRBV11-2 and TRBJ2-1; 16 bases map to TRBD2. The germline V gene encodes CDR1 SGHAT and CDR2 FQNNGV. V trimming: 5 bases; J trimming: 12 bases; junction bases outside the gene matches: 7. This CDR3 is 15 amino acids long. The CDR3 coding sequence is TGTGCCAGCAGCCAGAAGGGACTAGCGGGAGGGTTGCAGTTCTTC. This translates into CASSQKGLAGGLQFF. Looking up the rest from reference TRBV11-2 and TRBJ2-1 gives the full variable domain: EAGVAQSPRYKIIEKRQSVAFWCNPISGHATLYWYQQILGQGPKLLIQFQNNGVVDDSQLPKDRFSAERLKGVDSTLKIQPAKLEDSAVYLCASSQKGLAGGLQFFGPGTRLTVL.